The 3 T cell receptor beta chains reported below all come from one sample, sequenced in a study of regulatory T cells in long-lasting Graves disease. Through Arm-PCR of CDR3 regions and iRepertoire HTBI primers, TCR beta libraries were built. MiXCR, applied by TCRdb to the multiplex PCR reads, yields one record per CDR3 protein. The sample lists 440,000 or so distinct CDR3 sequences; 16% were seen once. The time point here: newly diagnosed GD, antithyroid drugs for less than 3 months. Preparation of the TCR library used RNA extracted from PBMCs. This sample was also put to use in a study of T cells in Graves' hyperthyroidism and ophthalmopathy.

Sequencing used peripheral blood mononuclear cells (PBMCs), obtained at new diagnosis, from a patient treated with antithyroid drugs. The receptors originated from a woman under 40 with Graves disease.

This clonotype was counted between two and nine times. This chain joins TRBV19 and TRBJ1-2, with D unclear. There are 13 residues in the CDR3. The germline gives CDR1 LNHDA, CDR2 SQIVND (reference sequence). The V and J ends lost 7 bases and 6 bases respectively, with 15 bases between them. CDR3 in amino acids: CASTEGGYDGYTF. In nucleotides, the CDR3 is TGTGCCAGTACGGAGGGAGGCTATGATGGCTACACCTTC.

This clonotype was counted at least ten times. The chain uses TRBV9 and TRBJ2-5; TRBD2 might be the D (6 bases). The CDR3 runs to 15 residues. Deletions cut 4 bases from V and 0 bases from J, with 13 bases between. Germline V gene data show CDR1 as SGDLS and CDR2 as YYNGEE. The CDR3 nucleotides read TGTGCCAGCAGCACTTGGGACTCCGACCAAGAGACCCAGTACTTC. This sequence encodes CASSTWDSDQETQYF.

This clonotype was observed a few times. This rearrangement joins TRBV4-2 to TRBJ2-2; D gene uncertain. Germline assignment: CDR1 LGHNA and CDR2 YNFKEQ. V was shortened by 1 base and J by 2 bases, with 11 bases between the two germline ends. The length of the CDR3 is 16 residues. The CDR3 DNA reads as TGTGCCAGCAGCCAAGTACCGGGTCTAAACACCGGGGAGCTGTTTTTT. It specifies CASSQVPGLNTGELFF.